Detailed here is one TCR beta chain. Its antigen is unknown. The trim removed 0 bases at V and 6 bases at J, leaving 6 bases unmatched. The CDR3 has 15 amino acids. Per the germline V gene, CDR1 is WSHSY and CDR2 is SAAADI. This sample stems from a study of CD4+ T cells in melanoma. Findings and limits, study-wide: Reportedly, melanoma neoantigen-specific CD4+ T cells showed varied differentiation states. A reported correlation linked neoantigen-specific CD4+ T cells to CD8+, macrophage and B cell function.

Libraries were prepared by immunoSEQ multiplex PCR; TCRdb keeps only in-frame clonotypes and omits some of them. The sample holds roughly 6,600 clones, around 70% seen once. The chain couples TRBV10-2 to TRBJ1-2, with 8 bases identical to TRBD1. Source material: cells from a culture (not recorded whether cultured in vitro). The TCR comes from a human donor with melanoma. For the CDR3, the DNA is TGCGCCAGCAGTGAGTCGGCAGGGGGCTCCGATGGCTACACCTTC. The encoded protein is CASSESAGGSDGYTF.